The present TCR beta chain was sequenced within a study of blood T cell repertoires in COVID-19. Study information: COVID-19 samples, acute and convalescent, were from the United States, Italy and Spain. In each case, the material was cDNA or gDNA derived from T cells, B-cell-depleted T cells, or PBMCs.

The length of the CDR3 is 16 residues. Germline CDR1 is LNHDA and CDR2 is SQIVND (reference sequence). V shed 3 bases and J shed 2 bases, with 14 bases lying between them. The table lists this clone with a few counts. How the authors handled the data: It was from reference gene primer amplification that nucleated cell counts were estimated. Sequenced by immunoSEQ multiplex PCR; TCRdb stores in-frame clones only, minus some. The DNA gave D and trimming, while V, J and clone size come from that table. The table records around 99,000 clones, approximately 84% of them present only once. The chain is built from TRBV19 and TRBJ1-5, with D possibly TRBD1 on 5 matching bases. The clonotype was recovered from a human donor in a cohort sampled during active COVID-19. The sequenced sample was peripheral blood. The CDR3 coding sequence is TGTGCCAGTAGTATTTCTCCCCGGGGGGGCAATCAGCCCCAGCATTTT. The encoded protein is CASSISPRGGNQPQHF.